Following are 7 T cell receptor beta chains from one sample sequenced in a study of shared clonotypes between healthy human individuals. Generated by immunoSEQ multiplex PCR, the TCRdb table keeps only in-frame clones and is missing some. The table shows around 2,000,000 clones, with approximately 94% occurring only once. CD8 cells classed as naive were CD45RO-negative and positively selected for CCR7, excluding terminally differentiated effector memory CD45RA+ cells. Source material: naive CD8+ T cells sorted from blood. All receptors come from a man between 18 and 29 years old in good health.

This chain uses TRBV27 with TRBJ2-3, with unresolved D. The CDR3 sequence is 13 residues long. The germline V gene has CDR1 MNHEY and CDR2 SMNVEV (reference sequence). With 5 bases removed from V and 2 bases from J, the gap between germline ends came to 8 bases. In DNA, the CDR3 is TGTGCCAGCAGTGCCTCATACACAGATACGCAGTATTTT. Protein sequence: CASSASYTDTQYF.

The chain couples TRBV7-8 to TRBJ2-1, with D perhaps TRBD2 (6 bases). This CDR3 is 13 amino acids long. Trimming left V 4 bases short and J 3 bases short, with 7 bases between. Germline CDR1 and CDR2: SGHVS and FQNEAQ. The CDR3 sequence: CASSSGGYNEQFF. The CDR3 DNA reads TGTGCCAGCAGCTCCGGGGGCTACAATGAGCAGTTCTTC.

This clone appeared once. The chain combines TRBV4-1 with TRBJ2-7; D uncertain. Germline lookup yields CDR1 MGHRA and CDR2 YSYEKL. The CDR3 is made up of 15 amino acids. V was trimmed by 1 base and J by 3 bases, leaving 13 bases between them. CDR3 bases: TGCGCCAGCAGCCAAGTAAGTTCTAACATCTACGAGCAGTACTTC. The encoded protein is CASSQVSSNIYEQYF.

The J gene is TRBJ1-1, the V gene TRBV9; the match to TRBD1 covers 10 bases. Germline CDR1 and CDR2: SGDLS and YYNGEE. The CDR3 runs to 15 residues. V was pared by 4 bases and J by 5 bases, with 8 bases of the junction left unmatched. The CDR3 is CASSLTGTGETEAFF. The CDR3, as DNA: TGTGCCAGCAGCTTAACCGGGACAGGGGAAACTGAAGCTTTCTTT.

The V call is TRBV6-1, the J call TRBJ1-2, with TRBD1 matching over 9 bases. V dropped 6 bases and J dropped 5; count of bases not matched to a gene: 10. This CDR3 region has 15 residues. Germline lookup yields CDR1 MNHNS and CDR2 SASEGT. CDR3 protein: CASRARTGEGYGYTF. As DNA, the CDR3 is TGTGCCAGCAGAGCCCGGACAGGGGAAGGTTATGGCTACACCTTC.

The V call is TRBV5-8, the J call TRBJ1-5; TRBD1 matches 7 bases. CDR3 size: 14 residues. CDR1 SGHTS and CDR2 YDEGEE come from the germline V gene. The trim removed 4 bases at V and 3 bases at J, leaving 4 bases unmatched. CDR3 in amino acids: CASSHQGVNQPQHF. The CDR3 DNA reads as TGTGCCAGCAGCCATCAGGGGGTCAATCAGCCCCAGCATTTT. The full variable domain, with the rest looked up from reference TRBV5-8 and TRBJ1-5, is EAGVTQSPTHLIKTRGQQATLRCSPISGHTSVYWYQQALGLGLQFLLWYDEGEERNRGNFPPRFSGRQFPNYSSELNVNALELEDSALYLCASSHQGVNQPQHFGDGTRLSIL.

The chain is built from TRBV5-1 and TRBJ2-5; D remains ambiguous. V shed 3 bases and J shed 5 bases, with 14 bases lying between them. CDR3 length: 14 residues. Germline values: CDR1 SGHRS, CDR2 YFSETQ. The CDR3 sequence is CASSSPSRAETQYF. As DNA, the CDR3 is TGCGCCAGCAGCTCCCCTTCTAGAGCCGAGACCCAGTACTTC.